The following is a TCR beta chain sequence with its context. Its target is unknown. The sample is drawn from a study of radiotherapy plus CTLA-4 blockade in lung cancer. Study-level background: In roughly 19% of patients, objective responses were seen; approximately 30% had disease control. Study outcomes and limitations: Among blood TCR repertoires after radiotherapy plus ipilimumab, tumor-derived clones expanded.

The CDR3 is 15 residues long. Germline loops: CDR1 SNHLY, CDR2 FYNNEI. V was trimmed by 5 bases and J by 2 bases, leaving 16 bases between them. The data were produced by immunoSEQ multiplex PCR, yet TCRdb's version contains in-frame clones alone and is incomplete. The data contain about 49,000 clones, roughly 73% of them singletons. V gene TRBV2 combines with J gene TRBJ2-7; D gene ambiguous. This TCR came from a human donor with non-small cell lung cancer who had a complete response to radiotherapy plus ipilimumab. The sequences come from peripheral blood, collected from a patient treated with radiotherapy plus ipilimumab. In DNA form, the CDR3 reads TGTGCCAGCAGTTACTACGGCAGCGATACCTACGAGCAGTACTTC. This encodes CASSYYGSDTYEQYF. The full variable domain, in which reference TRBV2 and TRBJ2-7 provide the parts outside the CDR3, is EPEVTQTPSHQVTQMGQEVILRCVPISNHLYFYWYRQILGQKVEFLVSFYNNEISEKSEIFDDQFSVERPDGSNFTLKIRSTKLEDSAMYFCASSYYGSDTYEQYFGPGTRLTVT.